These 9 T cell receptor beta chains were all obtained from the same sample, sequenced in a study of post-analysis software for immune sequencing data. Built from TCR beta cDNA, the libraries had unique molecular identifiers in them. TCRdb recomputed calls from the PCR reads with MiXCR, one row per CDR3 protein. The table records approximately 630,000 distinct CDR3 sequences, roughly three fifths of them present only once. Their antigens remain unidentified. General study points: Elevated frequency relative to controls characterized four or five TRBV segments in patients, TRBV5-6, TRBV5-1 and TRBV20-1 among them.

Specimen: blood. These receptors came from a girl under 10 years old with multiple sclerosis.

This clonotype was seen more than once but under ten times. The chain carries TRBV20-1 and TRBJ1-4; 7 nucleotides align to TRBD1. The germline V gene encodes CDR1 DFQATT and CDR2 SNEGSKA (reference sequence). This CDR3 comprises 12 residues. J gave up 8 bases and V 6 bases, and 6 bases lay outside the gene matches. The CDR3 spells CSAPGQTEKLFF. DNA for the CDR3: TGCAGTGCGCCGGGACAGACAGAAAAACTGTTTTTT.

This clonotype was detected only a few times. This CDR3 is CASSLIENTEAFF. CDR3 coding DNA: TGTGCCAGCAGCTTGATAGAAAACACTGAAGCTTTCTTT. This rearrangement joins TRBV5-5 to TRBJ1-1; D not resolved. The CDR3 sequence is 13 residues long. CDR1 and CDR2 (germline): SGHKS, YYEKEE (reference sequence). Trimming removed 1 base from V and 2 bases from J, with 6 bases in between.

The CDR3 region is CASSVGSGSFHEQFF. The CDR3 DNA sequence: TGTGCCAGCAGCGTAGGGAGCGGGAGTTTCCATGAGCAGTTCTTC. The chain employs TRBV9 and TRBJ2-1; 8 bases are shared with TRBD2. Germline trimming cut 0 bases from V and 8 bases from J; bases unmatched to any gene: 7. The CDR3 extends over 15 amino acids. The V gene's germline CDR1 is SGDLS and CDR2 YYNGEE.

This clonotype has a handful of counts. J is TRBJ2-1 and V is TRBV3-1, with 16 bases matching TRBD2. This CDR3 comprises 17 residues. Looked up from germline, CDR1 is LGHDT and CDR2 is YNNKEL (reference sequence). J was trimmed by 5 bases and V by 4 bases; bases with no gene match: 5. The DNA of the CDR3 is TGTGCCAGCAGCCTCGGGACTAGCGGGAGGGCCGACAATGAGCAGTTCTTC. Protein product: CASSLGTSGRADNEQFF.

V and J are TRBV24-1 and TRBJ2-1, with D tentatively TRBD1 (6 bases). The CDR3 runs 15 residues. V was cut by 4 bases and J by 6 bases, with 15 bases left in between. The germline gives CDR1 KGHDR, CDR2 SFDVKD. The CDR3 protein is CATSEDSPSRNEQFF. In nucleotides, the CDR3 is TGTGCCACCAGTGAGGACAGTCCATCCCGCAATGAGCAGTTCTTC.

The rearrangement joins TRBV12-3 or TRBV12-4 to TRBJ2-4; D might be TRBD2 (6 bases). CDR3 length equals 16 residues. The V and J ends lost 6 bases and 1 base respectively, with 16 bases between them. CDR3 sequence (DNA): TGTGCCAGCAGCCCGGGACTCCGGGCGGCCAAAAACATTCAGTACTTC. Its protein product is CASSPGLRAAKNIQYF.

The chain joins TRBV6-1 to TRBJ2-5, with D perhaps matching TRBD2 (6 bases). This CDR3 has 14 residues. Trimming left V 4 bases short and J 6 bases short, with 15 bases between. Germline CDR1 MNHNS, CDR2 SASEGT. DNA of the CDR3: TGTGCCAGCAGTGCCGGGGGAGATTTGAAGACCCAGTACTTC. This translates into CASSAGGDLKTQYF.

This clonotype was counted only a few times. The rearrangement uses TRBV20-1 and TRBJ2-1; D remains ambiguous. In germline, CDR1 is DFQATT, CDR2 SNEGSKA (reference sequence). V dropped 6 bases and J dropped 5 bases, with 17 bases sitting between them. The CDR3 loop spans 14 amino acids. The CDR3 spells CSARHGNFDNEQFF. The CDR3 nucleotides read TGCAGTGCCCGTCATGGGAACTTCGACAATGAGCAGTTCTTC.

CDR3 residues: CASGSGTPIQYF. CDR3 coding DNA: TGTGCCAGCGGATCCGGGACACCAATTCAGTACTTC. The chain is built from TRBV6-2 or TRBV6-3 and TRBJ2-4, with D perhaps matching TRBD1 (6 bases). The CDR3 totals 12 residues. V was clipped by 8 bases and J by 10 bases, with 15 bases between them. Germline CDR1 MNHEY, CDR2 SVGEGT.